The 4 T cell receptor beta chains presented below share a single source sample, sequenced in a study of vaccination effects on CD4 cells after COVID-19. TCRdb's table, derived via immunoSEQ multiplex PCR, lists solely in-frame clones and lacks some. The table shows more than 40,000 clones, with just over 75% occurring only once. Expansion with viral peptide pools was applied to antigen-specific CD4+ T cells by the ViraFEST assay prior to sequencing. At the end of about 9 days of culture, CD4+ T cells were isolated. None of these healthy vaccinees had been infected with SARS-CoV-2 before vaccination. The antigens of these receptors remain unknown. The material was CD4+ T cells from PBMCs cultured with SARS-CoV-2 spike peptides, obtained before COVID-19 vaccination. The receptors come from a human donor who received a COVID-19 vaccine.

This chain links TRBV5-1 with TRBJ2-4; 7 bases are shared with TRBD1. The CDR3 contains 15 residues. V was pared by 4 bases and J by 2 bases, with 6 bases of the junction left unmatched. Germline loops: CDR1 SGHRS, CDR2 YFSETQ. CDR3 sequence (DNA): TGCGCCAGCAGCCCGACAGGGATGACCAAAAACATTCAGTACTTC. This gives the protein CASSPTGMTKNIQYF. Full variable domain (remainder filled in from reference TRBV5-1 and TRBJ2-4): KAGVTQTPRYLIKTRGQQVTLSCSPISGHRSVSWYQQTPGQGLQFLFEYFSETQRNKGNFPGRFSGRQFSNSRSEMNVSTLELGDSALYLCASSPTGMTKNIQYFGAGTRLSVL.

This clone was counted once. The chain joins TRBV6-1 to TRBJ2-3; D remains unclear. V lost 1 base and J 5 bases, leaving 10 bases between the germline ends. CDR3 length: 14 amino acids. Germline CDR1 is MNHNS and CDR2 is SASEGT. CDR3 nucleotides: TGTGCCAGCAGTGAAGGAGGACCCAGAGATACGCAGTATTTT. It codes for CASSEGGPRDTQYF.

The V and J genes are TRBV5-1 and TRBJ2-5; 10 bases align to TRBD2. The V and J ends lost 4 bases and 1 base, in that order; junction bases with no gene match: 7. Germline V lookup: CDR1 SGHRS, CDR2 YFSETQ. The CDR3 totals 16 residues. Here the CDR3 DNA reads TGCGCCAGCAGCCCAACTAGCGGGACCCGCCAAGAGACCCAGTACTTC. Translating it yields CASSPTSGTRQETQYF. The complete variable domain, with remaining parts taken from reference TRBV5-1 and TRBJ2-5, reads KAGVTQTPRYLIKTRGQQVTLSCSPISGHRSVSWYQQTPGQGLQFLFEYFSETQRNKGNFPGRFSGRQFSNSRSEMNVSTLELGDSALYLCASSPTSGTRQETQYFGPGTRLLVL.

The chain joins TRBV19 to TRBJ1-3; D possibly corresponds to TRBD1 (5 bases). V lost 1 base and J 0 bases, leaving 25 bases between the germline ends. From germline, CDR1 is LNHDA and CDR2 SQIVND (reference sequence). The CDR3 runs 21 residues. The CDR3 nucleotides are TGTGCCAGTAGTATAGTAAGATCTATTACTCGGGACGGGAGCTCTGGAAACACCATATATTTT. As protein: CASSIVRSITRDGSSGNTIYF.